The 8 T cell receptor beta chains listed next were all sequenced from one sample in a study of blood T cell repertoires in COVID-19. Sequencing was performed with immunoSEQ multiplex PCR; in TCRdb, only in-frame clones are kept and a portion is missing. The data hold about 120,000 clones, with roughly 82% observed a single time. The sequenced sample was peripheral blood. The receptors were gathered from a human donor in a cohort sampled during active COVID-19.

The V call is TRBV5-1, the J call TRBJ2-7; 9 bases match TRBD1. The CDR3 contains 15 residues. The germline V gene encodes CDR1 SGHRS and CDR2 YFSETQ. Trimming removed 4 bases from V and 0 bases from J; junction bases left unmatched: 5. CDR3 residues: CASSPTGGTSYEQYF. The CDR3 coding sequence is TGCGCCAGCAGCCCGACAGGGGGAACCTCCTACGAGCAGTACTTC.

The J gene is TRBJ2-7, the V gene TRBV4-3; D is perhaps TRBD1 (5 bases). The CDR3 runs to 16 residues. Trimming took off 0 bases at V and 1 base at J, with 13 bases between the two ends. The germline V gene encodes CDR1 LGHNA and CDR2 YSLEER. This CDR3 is CASSQEFPGLSYEQYF. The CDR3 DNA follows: TGCGCCAGCAGCCAAGAATTTCCAGGGTTATCCTACGAGCAGTACTTC.

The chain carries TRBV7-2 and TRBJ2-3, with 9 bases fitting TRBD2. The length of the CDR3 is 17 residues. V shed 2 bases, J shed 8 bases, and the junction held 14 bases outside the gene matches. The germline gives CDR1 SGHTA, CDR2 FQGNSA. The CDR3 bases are TGTGCCAGCAGCTTATATGCTGGGGCGGGGGGGCCGTCTACGCAGTATTTT. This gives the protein CASSLYAGAGGPSTQYF. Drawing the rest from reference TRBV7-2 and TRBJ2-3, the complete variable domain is GAGVSQSPSNKVTEKGKDVELRCDPISGHTALYWYRQSLGQGLEFLIYFQGNSAPDKSGLPSDRFSAERTGGSVSTLTIQRTQQEDSAVYLCASSLYAGAGGPSTQYFGPGTRLTVL.

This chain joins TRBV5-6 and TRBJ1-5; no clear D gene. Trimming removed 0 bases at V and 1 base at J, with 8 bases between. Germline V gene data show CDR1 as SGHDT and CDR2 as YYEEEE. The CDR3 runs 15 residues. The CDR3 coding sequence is TGTGCCAGCAGCTTGGACGCGGGCAGCAATCAGCCCCAGCATTTT. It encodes CASSLDAGSNQPQHF.

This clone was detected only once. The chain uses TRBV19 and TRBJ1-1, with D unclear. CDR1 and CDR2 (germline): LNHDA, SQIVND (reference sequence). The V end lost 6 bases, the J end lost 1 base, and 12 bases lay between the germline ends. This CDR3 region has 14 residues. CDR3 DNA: TGTGCCAGTAGACCTCCCGGAGCGAACACTGAAGCTTTCTTT. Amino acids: CASRPPGANTEAFF. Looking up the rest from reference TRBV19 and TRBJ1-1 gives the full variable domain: DGGITQSPKYLFRKEGQNVTLSCEQNLNHDAMYWYRQDPGQGLRLIYYSQIVNDFQKGDIAEGYSVSREKKESFPLTVTSAQKNPTAFYLCASRPPGANTEAFFGQGTRLTVV.

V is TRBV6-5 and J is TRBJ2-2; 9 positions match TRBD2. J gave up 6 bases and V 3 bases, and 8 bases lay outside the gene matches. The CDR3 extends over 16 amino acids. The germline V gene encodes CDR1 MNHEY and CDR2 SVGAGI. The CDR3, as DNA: TGTGCCAGCAGTTATTTGCGGGGGGGCCGCGCCGGGGAGCTGTTTTTT. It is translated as CASSYLRGGRAGELFF.

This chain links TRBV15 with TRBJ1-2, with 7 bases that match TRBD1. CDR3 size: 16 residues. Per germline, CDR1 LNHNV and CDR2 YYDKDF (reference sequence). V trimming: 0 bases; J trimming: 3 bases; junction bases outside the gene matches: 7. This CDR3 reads CATSRDAQGLDYGYTF. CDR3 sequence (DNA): TGTGCCACCAGCAGAGATGCACAGGGGTTAGACTATGGCTACACCTTC.

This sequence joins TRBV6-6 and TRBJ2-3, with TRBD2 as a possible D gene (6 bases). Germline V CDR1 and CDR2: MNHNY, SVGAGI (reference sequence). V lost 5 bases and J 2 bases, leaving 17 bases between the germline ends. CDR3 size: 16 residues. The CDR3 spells CASSPPVSGDTDTQYF. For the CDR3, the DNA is TGTGCCAGCAGTCCCCCCGTCTCGGGGGACACAGATACGCAGTATTTT.